This passage covers 8 T cell receptor beta chains from one sample sequenced in a study of vaccination and CD4 T cells after COVID-19. Their antigens remain unidentified. At the Johns Hopkins FTIC core, DNA taken from cultured CD4+ T cells was sequenced by way of the Oncomine TCR Beta short-read assay. TCRdb passed the PCR reads through MiXCR, listing each CDR3 protein once. Here the sample spans approximately 13,000 distinct CDR3 sequences, less than 30% being singletons. Stated treatment: approximately 11-day PBMC culture with coronavirus spike peptide pools or control peptides (ViraFEST assay). The sample consisted of CD4+ T cells from blood, cultured in vitro, taken before SARS-CoV-2 vaccination. The receptors were gathered from a human donor who received a COVID-19 vaccine.

This clonotype was detected only a few times. The chain couples TRBV5-8 to TRBJ1-2; TRBD1 aligns across 11 bases. V gave up 3 bases and J gave up 3 bases; unmatched junction bases: 4. Germline V lookup: CDR1 SGHTS, CDR2 YDEGEE. The CDR3 totals 15 residues. In DNA form, the CDR3 reads TGTGCCAGCAGCTGGGACAGGGGGTTCGACTATGGCTACACCTTC. It yields the protein CASSWDRGFDYGYTF.

This clonotype has only a few counts. V usage is TRBV12-3 or TRBV12-4 and J usage is TRBJ2-3, with 14 bases that match TRBD2. This CDR3 is built from 16 residues. J gave up 2 bases and V 6 bases, and 4 bases lay outside the gene matches. The CDR3 DNA sequence: TGTGCCAGCAGGACGACTAGCGGGGGGGCCACAGATACGCAGTATTTT. Protein: CASRTTSGGATDTQYF.

The CDR3 sequence is CATSRDQGGEETQYF. CDR3 nucleotides: TGTGCCACCAGCAGAGATCAGGGGGGGGAAGAGACCCAGTACTTC. The V and J genes are TRBV15 and TRBJ2-5, with D tentatively TRBD1 or TRBD2 (7 bases each). The CDR3 has 15 residues. The V end lost 0 bases, the J end lost 3 bases, and 11 bases lay between the germline ends. CDR1 LNHNV and CDR2 YYDKDF come from the germline V gene (reference sequence).

V is TRBV20-1 and J is TRBJ2-5, with TRBD1 as a possible D gene (5 bases). Trimming pared 4 bases from V and 5 bases from J, leaving 17 bases between. Germline CDR1 reads DFQATT; CDR2 reads SNEGSKA (reference sequence). There are 14 residues in the CDR3. The CDR3 spells CSATPNGARETQYF. CDR3 DNA: TGCAGTGCTACCCCTAATGGGGCCAGGGAGACCCAGTACTTC.

This clonotype was recorded a few times. The CDR3 bases are TGTGCCAGCAGTTTTAACGGAGAAGCTTTCTTT. It translates to CASSFNGEAFF. V gene TRBV12-3 or TRBV12-4 combines with J gene TRBJ1-1; the D is unclear. V dropped 3 bases and J dropped 8 bases, with 7 bases sitting between them. The CDR3 covers 11 residues.

This clonotype was found a few times. The chain links TRBV7-8 to TRBJ1-1; D is ambiguous. Germline V CDR1 and CDR2: SGHVS, FQNEAQ. The CDR3 contains 15 residues. The ends were cut back, 0 bases at V and 1 base at J, with 9 bases in the middle. The CDR3 loop is CASSLARRTNTEAFF. The DNA for the CDR3 is TGTGCCAGCAGCTTAGCGAGGCGGACGAACACTGAAGCTTTCTTT.

The genes are TRBV6-1 and TRBJ2-6, with 9 bases identical to TRBD2. Trimming cost V 7 bases and J 4 bases; bases outside gene matches: 5. This CDR3 region has 15 residues. Germline values: CDR1 MNHNS, CDR2 SASEGT. The CDR3 region has the DNA TGTGCCAGCAACCCTAGCGGGGCGGGGGCCAACGTCCTGACTTTC. This codes for CASNPSGAGANVLTF.

This clonotype was seen a few times. This sequence joins TRBV10-3 and TRBJ2-7, with 12 positions matching TRBD1. Trimming removed 3 bases from V and 5 bases from J; junction bases left unmatched: 2. Germline V gives CDR1 ENHRY, CDR2 SYGVKD. CDR3 length: 14 residues. The CDR3, as DNA: TGTGCCATCAGTGACGGGACAGGGGGCGACGAGCAGTACTTC. It codes for CAISDGTGGDEQYF.